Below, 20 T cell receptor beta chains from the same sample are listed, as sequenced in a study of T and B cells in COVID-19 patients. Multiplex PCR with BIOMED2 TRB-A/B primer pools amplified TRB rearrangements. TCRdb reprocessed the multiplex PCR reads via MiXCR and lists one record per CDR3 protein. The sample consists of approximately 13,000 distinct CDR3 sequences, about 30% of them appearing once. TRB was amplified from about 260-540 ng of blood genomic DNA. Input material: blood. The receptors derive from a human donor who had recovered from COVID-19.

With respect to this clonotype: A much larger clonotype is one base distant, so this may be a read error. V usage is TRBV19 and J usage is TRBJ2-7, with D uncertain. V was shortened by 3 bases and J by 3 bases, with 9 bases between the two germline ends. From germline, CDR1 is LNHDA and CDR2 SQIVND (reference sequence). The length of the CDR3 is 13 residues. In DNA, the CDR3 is TGTGCCAGTAGTATGGGCAGCCACTACGAGCAGTACTTC. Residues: CASSMGSHYEQYF.

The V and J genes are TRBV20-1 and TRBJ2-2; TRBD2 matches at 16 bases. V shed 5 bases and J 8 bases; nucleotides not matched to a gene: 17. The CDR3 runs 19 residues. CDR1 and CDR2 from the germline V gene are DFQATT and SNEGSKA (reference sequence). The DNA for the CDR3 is TGCAGTGCTTCCGATCCGGGACTAGCGGGGGGGCCTACGGAAGGGGAGCTGTTTTTT. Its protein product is CSASDPGLAGGPTEGELFF.

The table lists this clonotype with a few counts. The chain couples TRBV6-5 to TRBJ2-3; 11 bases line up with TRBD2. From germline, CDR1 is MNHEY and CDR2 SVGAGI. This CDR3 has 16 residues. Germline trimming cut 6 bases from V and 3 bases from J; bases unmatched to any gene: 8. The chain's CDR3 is CASRETLAGVTDTQYF. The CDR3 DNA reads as TGTGCCAGCAGGGAAACACTAGCGGGAGTGACAGATACGCAGTATTTT.

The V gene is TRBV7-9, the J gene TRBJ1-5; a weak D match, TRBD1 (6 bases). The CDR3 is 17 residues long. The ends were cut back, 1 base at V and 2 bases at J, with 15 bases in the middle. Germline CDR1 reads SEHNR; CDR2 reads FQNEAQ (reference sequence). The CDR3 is CASSLVGGGNGNQPQHF. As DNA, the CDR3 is TGTGCCAGCAGCTTAGTTGGAGGGGGTAACGGCAATCAGCCCCAGCATTTT.

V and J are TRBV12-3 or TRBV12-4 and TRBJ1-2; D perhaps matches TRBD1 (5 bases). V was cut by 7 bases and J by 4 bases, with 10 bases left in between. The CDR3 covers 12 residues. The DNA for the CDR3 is TGTGCCAGCACGACTAGGGGCTATGGCTACACCTTC. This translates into CASTTRGYGYTF.

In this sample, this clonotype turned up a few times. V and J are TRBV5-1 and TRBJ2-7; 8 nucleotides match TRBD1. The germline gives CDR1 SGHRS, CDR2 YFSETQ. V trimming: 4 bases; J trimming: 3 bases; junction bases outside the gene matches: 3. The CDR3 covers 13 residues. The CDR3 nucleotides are TGCGCCAGCAGCCGGGACAGGAGCTACGAGCAGTACTTC. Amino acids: CASSRDRSYEQYF.

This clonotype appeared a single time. The CDR3 is CASSLDGGTLNEQFF. CDR3 coding DNA: TGTGCCAGCAGCTTAGACGGGGGAACCCTCAATGAGCAGTTCTTC. This chain joins TRBV11-3 and TRBJ2-1, with a possible D match to TRBD2 (6 bases). Germline V CDR1 and CDR2: SGHNT, YENEEA. Trimming stripped 0 bases from V and 6 bases from J, with 12 bases between. The CDR3 is 15 residues long. Full variable domain (remainder filled in from reference TRBV11-3 and TRBJ2-1): EAGVVQSPRYKIIEKKQPVAFWCNPISGHNTLYWYLQNLGQGPELLIRYENEEAVDDSQLPKDRFSAERLKGVDSTLKIQPAELGDSAVYLCASSLDGGTLNEQFFGPGTRLTVL.

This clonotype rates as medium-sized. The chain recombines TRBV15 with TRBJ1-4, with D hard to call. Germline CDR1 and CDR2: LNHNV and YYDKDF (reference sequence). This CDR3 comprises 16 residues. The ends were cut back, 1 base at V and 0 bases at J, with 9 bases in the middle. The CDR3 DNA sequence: TGTGCCACCAGCAGAGGTTCGGTCGCAACTAATGAAAAACTGTTTTTT. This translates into CATSRGSVATNEKLFF.

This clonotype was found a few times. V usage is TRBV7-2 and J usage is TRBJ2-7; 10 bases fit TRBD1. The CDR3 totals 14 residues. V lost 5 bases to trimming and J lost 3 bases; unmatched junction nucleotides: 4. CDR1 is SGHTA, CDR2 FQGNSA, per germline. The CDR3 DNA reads TGTGCCAGCAGCCACCGGGACAGGGGCTACGAGCAGTACTTC. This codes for CASSHRDRGYEQYF.

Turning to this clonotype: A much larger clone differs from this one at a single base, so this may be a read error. The CDR3 DNA follows: TGTACCAGCAGTAAGACAGGGGGTTCTGAAAAACTGTTTTTT. Its translation: CTSSKTGGSEKLFF. The chain links TRBV6-5 to TRBJ1-4, with 9 nucleotides matching TRBD1. The CDR3 covers 14 residues. In germline, CDR1 is MNHEY, CDR2 SVGAGI.

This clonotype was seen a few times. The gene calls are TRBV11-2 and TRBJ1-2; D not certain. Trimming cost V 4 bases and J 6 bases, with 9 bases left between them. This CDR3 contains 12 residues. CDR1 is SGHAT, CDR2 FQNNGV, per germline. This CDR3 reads CASSSRTHGYTF. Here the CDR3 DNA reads TGTGCCAGCAGCTCTAGGACTCATGGCTACACCTTC.

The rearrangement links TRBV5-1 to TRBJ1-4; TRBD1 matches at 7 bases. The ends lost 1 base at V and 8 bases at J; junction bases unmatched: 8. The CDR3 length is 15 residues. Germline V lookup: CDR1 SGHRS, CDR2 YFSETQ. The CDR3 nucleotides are TGCGCCAGCAGCTTGCACCAGGGGGAAGGGGAAAAACTGTTTTTT. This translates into CASSLHQGEGEKLFF.

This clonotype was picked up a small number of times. The CDR3 DNA is TGTGCCAGCAGCTTAGCGGGGCAGGAGGCGAACACCGGGGAGCTGTTTTTT. It encodes CASSLAGQEANTGELFF. The J gene is TRBJ2-2, the V gene TRBV5-4; TRBD2 matches 7 bases. V lost 2 bases to trimming and J lost 0 bases; unmatched junction nucleotides: 7. This CDR3 comprises 17 residues. Germline V lookup: CDR1 SGHNT, CDR2 YYREEE (reference sequence).

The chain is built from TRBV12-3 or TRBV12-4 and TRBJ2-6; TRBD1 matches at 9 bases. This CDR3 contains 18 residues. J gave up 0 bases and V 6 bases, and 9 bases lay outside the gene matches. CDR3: CASRPLTGGTSGANVLTF. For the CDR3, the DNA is TGTGCCAGCAGACCCCTGACAGGGGGAACCTCTGGGGCCAACGTCCTGACTTTC.

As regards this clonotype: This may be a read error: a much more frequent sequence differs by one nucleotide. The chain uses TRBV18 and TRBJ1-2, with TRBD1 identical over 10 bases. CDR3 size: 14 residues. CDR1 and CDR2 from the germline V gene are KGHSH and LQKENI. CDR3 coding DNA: TGTGCCAGCTCGCCGGGACAGGGGTACTATGGCTACAACTTC. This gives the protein CASSPGQGYYGYNF.

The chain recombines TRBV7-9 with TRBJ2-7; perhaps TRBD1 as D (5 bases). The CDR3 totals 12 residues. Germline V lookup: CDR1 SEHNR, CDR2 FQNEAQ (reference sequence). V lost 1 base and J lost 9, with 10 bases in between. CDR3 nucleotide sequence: TGTGCCAGCAGCTTAGAAGGGGCGCGGCAGTACTTC. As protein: CASSLEGARQYF.

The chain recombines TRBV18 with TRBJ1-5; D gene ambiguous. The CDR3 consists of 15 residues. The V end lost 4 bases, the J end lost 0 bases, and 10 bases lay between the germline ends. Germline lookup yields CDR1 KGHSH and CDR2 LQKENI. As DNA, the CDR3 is TGTGCCAGCTCACTCTCAGCTAATAGCAATCAGCCCCAGCATTTT. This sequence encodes CASSLSANSNQPQHF.

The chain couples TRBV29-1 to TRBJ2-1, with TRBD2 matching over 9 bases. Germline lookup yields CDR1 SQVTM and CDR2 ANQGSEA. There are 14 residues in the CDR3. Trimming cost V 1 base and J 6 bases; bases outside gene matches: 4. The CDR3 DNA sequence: TGCAGCGTTGAAGTACTAGCGGGTTCCAATGAGCAGTTCTTC. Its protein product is CSVEVLAGSNEQFF.

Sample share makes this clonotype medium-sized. CDR3 nucleotide sequence: TGTGCCACCAGCCGAACGGCGGGGGGGACTAGCAGTAGAGGAACCTACAATGAGCAGTTCTTC. Protein sequence: CATSRTAGGTSSRGTYNEQFF. The genes are TRBV15 and TRBJ2-1; TRBD2 aligns across 9 bases. In germline, CDR1 is LNHNV, CDR2 YYDKDF (reference sequence). The CDR3 length is 21 residues. Germline trimming cut 5 bases from V and 2 bases from J; bases unmatched to any gene: 22.

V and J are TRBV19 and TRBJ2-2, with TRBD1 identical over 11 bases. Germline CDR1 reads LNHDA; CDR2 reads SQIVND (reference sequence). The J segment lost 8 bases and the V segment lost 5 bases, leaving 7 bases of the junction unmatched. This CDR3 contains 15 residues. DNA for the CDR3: TGTGCCAGTAGTTTCGGGACAGGGGGACGGGGGGAGCTGTTTTTT. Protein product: CASSFGTGGRGELFF.